This TCR beta chain comes out of a study of blood T cell repertoires in COVID-19. At the level of the study: Samples representing acute and convalescent COVID-19 were sourced from the United States, Italy and Spain. Sources were T cells, B-cell-depleted T cells, or PBMCs; the material itself was cDNA or gDNA.

The CDR3 consists of 14 residues. From germline, CDR1 is SGHRS and CDR2 YFSETQ. V gave up 4 bases and J gave up 1 base, with 11 bases separating them. Authors' methods: Amplification of reference gene primers was used by the study to estimate nucleated cell counts. Generated by immunoSEQ multiplex PCR, the TCRdb table keeps only in-frame clones and is missing some. That table supplies the V and J calls and clone size; D and trimming were determined from the DNA. The sample has about 360,000 clones; 81% are singletons. This rearrangement joins TRBV5-1 to TRBJ1-1; no clear D. This TCR was sampled from a human donor with acute or convalescent COVID-19. The donor label of this sample is uncertain. The material sequenced was peripheral blood. The CDR3 nucleotides read TGCGCCAGCAGCCCCGAGCAAAGGAACACTGAAGCTTTCTTT. Protein sequence: CASSPEQRNTEAFF.